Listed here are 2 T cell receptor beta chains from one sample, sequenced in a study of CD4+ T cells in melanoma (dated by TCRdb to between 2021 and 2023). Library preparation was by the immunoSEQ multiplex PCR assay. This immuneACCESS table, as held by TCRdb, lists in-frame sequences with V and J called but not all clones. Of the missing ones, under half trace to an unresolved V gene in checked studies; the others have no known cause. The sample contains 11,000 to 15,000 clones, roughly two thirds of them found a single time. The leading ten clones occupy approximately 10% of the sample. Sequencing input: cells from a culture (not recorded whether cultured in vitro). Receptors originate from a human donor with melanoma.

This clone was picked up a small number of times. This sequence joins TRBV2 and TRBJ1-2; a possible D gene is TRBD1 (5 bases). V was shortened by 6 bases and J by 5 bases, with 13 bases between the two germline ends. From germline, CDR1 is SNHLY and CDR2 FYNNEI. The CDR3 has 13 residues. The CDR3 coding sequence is TGTGCCAGCAGCCAGGGACCGAGATATGGCTACACCTTC. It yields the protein CASSQGPRYGYTF.

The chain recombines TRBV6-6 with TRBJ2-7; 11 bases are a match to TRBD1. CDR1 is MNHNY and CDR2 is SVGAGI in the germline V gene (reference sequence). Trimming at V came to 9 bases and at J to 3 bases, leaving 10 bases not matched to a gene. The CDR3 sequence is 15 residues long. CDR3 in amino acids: CASIPGGTGGYEQYF. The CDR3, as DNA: TGTGCCAGTATACCCGGTGGGACAGGGGGCTACGAGCAGTACTTC.